This T cell receptor (beta chain) was retrieved from a study of blood T cell repertoires in COVID-19. Study information: PBMCs, B-cell-depleted T cells, or T cells provided the cDNA or gDNA that made up the material.

V was clipped by 6 bases and J by 0 bases; unmatched bases: 7. Germline assignment: CDR1 MDHEN and CDR2 SYDVKM. This CDR3 contains 17 residues. Methods used by the authors: Nucleated cell number was recorded as an estimate derived from reference gene primer amplification. The assay was immunoSEQ multiplex PCR, and TCRdb's table has in-frame clones only and misses some. The DNA was the basis for D and trimming; V, J and clone size are from that table. Of about 110,000 clones listed, 81% are singletons. The TCR sequence derives from a woman between 70 and 85 years old with acute or convalescent COVID-19. The chain is built from TRBV28 and TRBJ2-1; 11 nucleotides match TRBD2. The source material was peripheral blood. Here the CDR3 reads CASRGGTSGSSYNEQFF. DNA of the CDR3: TGTGCCAGCAGGGGGGGGACTAGCGGTAGCTCCTACAATGAGCAGTTCTTC.